This TCR beta chain derives from a study of T cells in Graves' hyperthyroidism and ophthalmopathy. Diagnoses were established using clinical symptoms, serum thyroxine and TRAb, thyroid ultrasound and orbital computed tomography. This clonotype was seen ten or more times. As yet, its antigen is unknown. CDR1 and CDR2 from the germline V gene are SNHLY and FYNNEI. The CDR3 is 15 amino acids. J lost 4 bases, V lost 1 base, and 2 bases had no gene match. General study findings and limits: Most expanded thyroid clonotypes above 0.001 also appeared in blood.

What was amplified from RNA transcripts were TCR beta CDR3 regions. First-round RT-PCR targeting the TCR CDR3 was performed with the HTBI primer set. Each CDR3 protein gets one entry after TCRdb re-called the multiplex PCR reads with MiXCR. The sample holds 300,000 to 450,000 distinct CDR3 sequences, 25% seen once. This TCR derives from a man aged 50-59 years with Graves' hyperthyroidism. This chain connects TRBV2 to TRBJ2-4, with TRBD2 matching over 9 bases. Material: blood. Written as DNA, the CDR3 is TGTGCCAGCAGTGAAGGAGCGGGAGGAAAAAACATTCAGTACTTC. As protein: CASSEGAGGKNIQYF.